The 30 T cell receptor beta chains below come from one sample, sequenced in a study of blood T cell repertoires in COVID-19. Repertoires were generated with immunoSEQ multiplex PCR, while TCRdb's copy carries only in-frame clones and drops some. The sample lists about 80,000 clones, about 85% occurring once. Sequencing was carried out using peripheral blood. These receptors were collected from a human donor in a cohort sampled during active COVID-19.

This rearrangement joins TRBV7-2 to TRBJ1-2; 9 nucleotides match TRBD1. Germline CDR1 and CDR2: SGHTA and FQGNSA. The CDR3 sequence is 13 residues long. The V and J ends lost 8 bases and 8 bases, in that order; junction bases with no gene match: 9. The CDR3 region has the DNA TGTGCCAGCCCGGGACAGGGTTCTAAAGGCTACACCTTC. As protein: CASPGQGSKGYTF. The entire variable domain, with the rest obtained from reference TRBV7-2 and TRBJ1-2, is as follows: GAGVSQSPSNKVTEKGKDVELRCDPISGHTALYWYRQSLGQGLEFLIYFQGNSAPDKSGLPSDRFSAERTGGSVSTLTIQRTQQEDSAVYLCASPGQGSKGYTFGSGTRLTVV.

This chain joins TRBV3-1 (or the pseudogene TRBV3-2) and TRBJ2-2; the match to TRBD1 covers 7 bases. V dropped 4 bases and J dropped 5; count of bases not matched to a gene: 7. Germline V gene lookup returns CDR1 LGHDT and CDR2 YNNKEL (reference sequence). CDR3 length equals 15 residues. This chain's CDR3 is CASSRIQGYTGELFF. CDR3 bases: TGTGCCAGCAGCCGAATACAGGGGTATACCGGGGAGCTGTTTTTT.

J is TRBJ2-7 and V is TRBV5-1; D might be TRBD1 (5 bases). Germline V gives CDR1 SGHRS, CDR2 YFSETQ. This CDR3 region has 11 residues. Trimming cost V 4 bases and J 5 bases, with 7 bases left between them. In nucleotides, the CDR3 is TGCGCCAGCAGCCTCAGGGACGAGCAGTACTTC. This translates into CASSLRDEQYF.

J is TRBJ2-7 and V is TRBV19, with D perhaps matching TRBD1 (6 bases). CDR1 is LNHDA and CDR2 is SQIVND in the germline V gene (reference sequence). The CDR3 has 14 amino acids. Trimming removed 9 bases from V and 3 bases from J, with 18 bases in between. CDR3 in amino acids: CARLGRGGHYEQYF. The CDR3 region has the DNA TGTGCCAGACTGGGGCGAGGGGGTCACTACGAGCAGTACTTC.

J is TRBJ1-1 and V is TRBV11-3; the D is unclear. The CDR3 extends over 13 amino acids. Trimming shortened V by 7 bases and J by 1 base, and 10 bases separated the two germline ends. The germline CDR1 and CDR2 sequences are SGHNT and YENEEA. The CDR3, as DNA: TGTGCCAGCACAAACCCACAGAACACTGAAGCTTTCTTT. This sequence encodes CASTNPQNTEAFF.

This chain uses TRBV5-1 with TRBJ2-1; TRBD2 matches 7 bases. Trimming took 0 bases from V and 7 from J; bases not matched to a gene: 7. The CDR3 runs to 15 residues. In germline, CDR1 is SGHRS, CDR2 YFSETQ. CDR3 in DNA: TGCGCCAGCAGCTTGGGGGCGGGAGTGGGGAATGAGCAGTTCTTC. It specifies CASSLGAGVGNEQFF.

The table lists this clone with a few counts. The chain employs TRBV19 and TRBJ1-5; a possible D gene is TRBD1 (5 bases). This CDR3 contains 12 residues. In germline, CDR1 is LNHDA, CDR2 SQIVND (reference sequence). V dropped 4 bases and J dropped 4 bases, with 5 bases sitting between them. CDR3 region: CASSTGNQPQHF. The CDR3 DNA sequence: TGTGCCAGTAGTACAGGGAATCAGCCCCAGCATTTT. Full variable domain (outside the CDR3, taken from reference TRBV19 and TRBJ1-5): DGGITQSPKYLFRKEGQNVTLSCEQNLNHDAMYWYRQDPGQGLRLIYYSQIVNDFQKGDIAEGYSVSREKKESFPLTVTSAQKNPTAFYLCASSTGNQPQHFGDGTRLSIL.

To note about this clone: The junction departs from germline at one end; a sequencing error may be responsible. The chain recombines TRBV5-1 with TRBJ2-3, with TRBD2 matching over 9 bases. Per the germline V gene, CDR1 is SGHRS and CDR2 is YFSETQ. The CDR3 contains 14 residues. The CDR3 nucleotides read TGCGCCAGCAGGGCAGGGACTAGCAGAGATACGCAGTATTTT. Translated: CASRAGTSRDTQYF. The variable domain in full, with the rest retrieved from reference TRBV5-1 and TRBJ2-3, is KAGVTQTPRYLIKTRGQQVTLSCSPISGHRSVSWYQQTPGQGLQFLFEYFSETQRNKGNFPGRFSGRQFSNSRSEMNVSTLELGDSALYLCASRAGTSRDTQYFGPGTRLTVL.

CDR3: CASSPLRAANTEAFF. The CDR3 bases are TGTGCCAGCAGCCCCCTGAGGGCGGCGAACACTGAAGCTTTCTTT. The chain is built from TRBV5-8 and TRBJ1-1; D gene ambiguous. Germline CDR1 is SGHTS and CDR2 is YDEGEE. The CDR3 contains 15 residues. Trimming cost V 4 bases and J 1 base, with 14 bases left between them. Drawing the rest from reference TRBV5-8 and TRBJ1-1, the complete variable domain is EAGVTQSPTHLIKTRGQQATLRCSPISGHTSVYWYQQALGLGLQFLLWYDEGEERNRGNFPPRFSGRQFPNYSSELNVNALELEDSALYLCASSPLRAANTEAFFGQGTRLTVV.

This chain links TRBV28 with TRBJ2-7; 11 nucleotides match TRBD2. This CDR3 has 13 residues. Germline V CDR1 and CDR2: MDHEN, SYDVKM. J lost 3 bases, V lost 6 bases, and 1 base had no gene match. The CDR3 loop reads CASRTSGNYEQYF. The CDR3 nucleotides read TGTGCCAGCAGGACTAGCGGGAACTACGAGCAGTACTTC.

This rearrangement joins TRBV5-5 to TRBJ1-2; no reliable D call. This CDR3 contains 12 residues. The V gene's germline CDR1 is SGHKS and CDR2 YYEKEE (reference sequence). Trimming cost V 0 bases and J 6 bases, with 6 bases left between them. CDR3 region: CASSLVQDGYTF. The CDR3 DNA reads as TGTGCCAGCAGCTTGGTGCAGGATGGCTACACCTTC.

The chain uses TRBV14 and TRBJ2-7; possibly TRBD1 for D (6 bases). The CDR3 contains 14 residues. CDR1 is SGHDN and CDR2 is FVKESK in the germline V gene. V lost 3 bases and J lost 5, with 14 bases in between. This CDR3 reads CASSQLQGRNEQYF. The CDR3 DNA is TGTGCCAGCAGCCAGCTACAGGGTAGGAACGAGCAGTACTTC. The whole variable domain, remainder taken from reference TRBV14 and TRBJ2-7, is EAGVTQFPSHSVIEKGQTVTLRCDPISGHDNLYWYRRVMGKEIKFLLHFVKESKQDESGMPNNRFLAERTGGTYSTLKVQPAELEDSGVYFCASSQLQGRNEQYFGPGTRLTVT.

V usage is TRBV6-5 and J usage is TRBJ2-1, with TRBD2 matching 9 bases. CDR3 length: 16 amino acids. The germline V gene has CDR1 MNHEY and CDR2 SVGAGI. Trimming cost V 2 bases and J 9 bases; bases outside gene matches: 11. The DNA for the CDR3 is TGTGCCAGCAGTTACCCCGTGGGCGGGGGGGCGGCTGAGCAGTTCTTC. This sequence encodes CASSYPVGGGAAEQFF.

This chain's CDR3 is CASRATGATNEKLFF. In DNA form, the CDR3 reads TGTGCCAGCAGGGCGACAGGGGCAACTAATGAAAAACTGTTTTTT. The rearrangement links TRBV2 to TRBJ1-4, with 8 bases fitting TRBD1. The germline V gene has CDR1 SNHLY and CDR2 FYNNEI. This CDR3 is built from 15 residues. The V and J ends lost 6 bases and 0 bases, in that order; junction bases with no gene match: 3.

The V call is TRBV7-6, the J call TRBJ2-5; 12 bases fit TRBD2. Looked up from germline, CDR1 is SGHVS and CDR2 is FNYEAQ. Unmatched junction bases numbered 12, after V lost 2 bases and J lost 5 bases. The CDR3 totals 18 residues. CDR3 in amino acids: CASSLMTSGGNRGETQYF. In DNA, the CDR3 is TGTGCCAGCAGCTTAATGACTAGCGGGGGCAATCGGGGGGAGACCCAGTACTTC.

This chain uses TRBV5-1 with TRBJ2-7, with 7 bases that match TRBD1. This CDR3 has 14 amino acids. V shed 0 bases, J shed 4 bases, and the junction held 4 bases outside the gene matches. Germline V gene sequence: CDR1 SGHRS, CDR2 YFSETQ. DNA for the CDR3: TGCGCCAGCAGCTTGGGTAGGGGGCTGTACGAGCAGTACTTC. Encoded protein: CASSLGRGLYEQYF.

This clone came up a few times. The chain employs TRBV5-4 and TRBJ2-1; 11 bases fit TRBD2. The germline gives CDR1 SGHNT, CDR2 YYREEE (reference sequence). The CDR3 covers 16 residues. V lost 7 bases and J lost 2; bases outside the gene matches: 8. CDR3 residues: CASGSFSGGAYNEQFF. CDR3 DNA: TGTGCCAGCGGTTCATTTAGCGGGGGGGCCTACAATGAGCAGTTCTTC.

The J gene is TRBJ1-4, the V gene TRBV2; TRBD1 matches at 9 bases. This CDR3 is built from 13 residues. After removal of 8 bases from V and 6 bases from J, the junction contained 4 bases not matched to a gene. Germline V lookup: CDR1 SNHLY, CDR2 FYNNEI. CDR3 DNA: TGTGCCAGCCTAGGGACAGGGCATGAAAAACTGTTTTTT. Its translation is CASLGTGHEKLFF.

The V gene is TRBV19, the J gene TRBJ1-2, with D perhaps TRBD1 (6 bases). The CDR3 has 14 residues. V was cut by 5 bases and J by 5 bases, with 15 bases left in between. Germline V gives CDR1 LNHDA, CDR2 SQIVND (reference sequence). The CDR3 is CASSPREGGYGYTF. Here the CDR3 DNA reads TGTGCCAGTAGTCCAAGGGAGGGGGGATATGGCTACACCTTC.

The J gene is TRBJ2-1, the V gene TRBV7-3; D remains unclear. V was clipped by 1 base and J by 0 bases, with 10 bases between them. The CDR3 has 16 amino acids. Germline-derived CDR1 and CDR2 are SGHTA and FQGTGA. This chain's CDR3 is CASSLMVASSYNEQFF. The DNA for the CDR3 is TGTGCCAGCAGCTTAATGGTAGCTAGCTCCTACAATGAGCAGTTCTTC. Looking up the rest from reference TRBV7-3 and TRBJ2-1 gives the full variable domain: GAGVSQTPSNKVTEKGKYVELRCDPISGHTALYWYRQSLGQGPEFLIYFQGTGAADDSGLPNDRFFAVRPEGSVSTLKIQRTERGDSAVYLCASSLMVASSYNEQFFGPGTRLTVL.

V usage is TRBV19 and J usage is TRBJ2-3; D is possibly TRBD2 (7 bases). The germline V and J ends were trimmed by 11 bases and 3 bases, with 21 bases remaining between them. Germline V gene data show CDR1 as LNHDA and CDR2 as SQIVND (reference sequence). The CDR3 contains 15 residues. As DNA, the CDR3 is TGTGCCTCTACCTTGGGGGGGGCGCTTACAGATACGCAGTATTTT. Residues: CASTLGGALTDTQYF.

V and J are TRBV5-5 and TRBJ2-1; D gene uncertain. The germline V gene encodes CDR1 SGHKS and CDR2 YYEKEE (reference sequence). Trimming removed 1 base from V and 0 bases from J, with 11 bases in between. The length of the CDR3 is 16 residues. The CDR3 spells CASSLNAGRSYNEQFF. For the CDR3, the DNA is TGTGCCAGCAGCTTGAACGCAGGCCGCTCCTACAATGAGCAGTTCTTC.

The chain's CDR3 is CASRSYPNRGRNTEAFF. The CDR3 nucleotides are TGTGCCAGCCGATCTTACCCCAACAGGGGCCGGAACACTGAAGCTTTCTTT. The chain employs TRBV19 and TRBJ1-1, with 7 bases that match TRBD1. Germline-derived CDR1 and CDR2 are LNHDA and SQIVND (reference sequence). Trimming took 9 bases from V and 1 from J; bases not matched to a gene: 17. There are 17 residues in the CDR3.

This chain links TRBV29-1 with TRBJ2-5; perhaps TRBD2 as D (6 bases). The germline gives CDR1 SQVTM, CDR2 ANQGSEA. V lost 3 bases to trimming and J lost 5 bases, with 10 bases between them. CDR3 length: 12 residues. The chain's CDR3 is CSVEEGRETQYF. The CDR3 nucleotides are TGCAGCGTTGAGGAGGGTAGGGAGACCCAGTACTTC.

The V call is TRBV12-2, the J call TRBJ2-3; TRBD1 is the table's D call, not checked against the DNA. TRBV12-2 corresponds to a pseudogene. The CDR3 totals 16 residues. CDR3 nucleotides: TGTGCAAGTCGCTTAGAAGGCAGGGTCAGCACAGATACGCAGTATTTT. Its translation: CASRLEGRVSTDTQYF.

CDR3 in DNA: TGTGCCAGCAGCTTGGCGACTAGCGGGGGCCCCCTAGCCAAAAACATTCAGTACTTC. Its translation is CASSLATSGGPLAKNIQYF. The chain has TRBV5-4 and TRBJ2-4, with 12 nucleotides matching TRBD2. The CDR3 loop spans 19 amino acids. The V gene's germline CDR1 is SGHNT and CDR2 YYREEE (reference sequence). With 0 bases clipped from V and 0 bases from J, the junction kept 7 bases outside the gene matches.

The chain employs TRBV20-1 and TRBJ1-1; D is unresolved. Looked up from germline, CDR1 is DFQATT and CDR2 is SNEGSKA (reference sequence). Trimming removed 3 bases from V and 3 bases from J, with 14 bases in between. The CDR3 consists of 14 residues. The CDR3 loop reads CSASWAAADTEAFF. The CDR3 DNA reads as TGCAGTGCTAGTTGGGCAGCGGCGGACACTGAAGCTTTCTTT.

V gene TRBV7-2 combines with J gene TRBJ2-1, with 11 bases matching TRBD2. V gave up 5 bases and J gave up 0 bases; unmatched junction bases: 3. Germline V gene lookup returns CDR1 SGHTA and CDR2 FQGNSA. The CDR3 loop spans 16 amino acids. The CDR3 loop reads CASSPSGGSSYNEQFF. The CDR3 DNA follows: TGTGCCAGCAGCCCTAGCGGGGGGAGCTCCTACAATGAGCAGTTCTTC.

The CDR3 DNA reads TGTGCCAGCTCAGCCTCTAGCGCTTGGGACTACGAGCAGTACTTC. Translating it yields CASSASSAWDYEQYF. The chain is built from TRBV18 and TRBJ2-7, with D perhaps TRBD2 (6 bases). V was clipped by 5 bases and J by 3 bases, with 17 bases between them. The CDR3 loop spans 15 amino acids. The germline V gene has CDR1 KGHSH and CDR2 LQKENI.

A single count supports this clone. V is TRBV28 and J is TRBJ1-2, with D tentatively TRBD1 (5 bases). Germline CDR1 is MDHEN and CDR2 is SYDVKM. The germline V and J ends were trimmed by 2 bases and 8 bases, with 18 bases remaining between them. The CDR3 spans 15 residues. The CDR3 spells CASSLVAGQAGGYTF. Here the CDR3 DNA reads TGTGCCAGCAGTTTAGTTGCGGGGCAGGCCGGAGGCTACACCTTC.